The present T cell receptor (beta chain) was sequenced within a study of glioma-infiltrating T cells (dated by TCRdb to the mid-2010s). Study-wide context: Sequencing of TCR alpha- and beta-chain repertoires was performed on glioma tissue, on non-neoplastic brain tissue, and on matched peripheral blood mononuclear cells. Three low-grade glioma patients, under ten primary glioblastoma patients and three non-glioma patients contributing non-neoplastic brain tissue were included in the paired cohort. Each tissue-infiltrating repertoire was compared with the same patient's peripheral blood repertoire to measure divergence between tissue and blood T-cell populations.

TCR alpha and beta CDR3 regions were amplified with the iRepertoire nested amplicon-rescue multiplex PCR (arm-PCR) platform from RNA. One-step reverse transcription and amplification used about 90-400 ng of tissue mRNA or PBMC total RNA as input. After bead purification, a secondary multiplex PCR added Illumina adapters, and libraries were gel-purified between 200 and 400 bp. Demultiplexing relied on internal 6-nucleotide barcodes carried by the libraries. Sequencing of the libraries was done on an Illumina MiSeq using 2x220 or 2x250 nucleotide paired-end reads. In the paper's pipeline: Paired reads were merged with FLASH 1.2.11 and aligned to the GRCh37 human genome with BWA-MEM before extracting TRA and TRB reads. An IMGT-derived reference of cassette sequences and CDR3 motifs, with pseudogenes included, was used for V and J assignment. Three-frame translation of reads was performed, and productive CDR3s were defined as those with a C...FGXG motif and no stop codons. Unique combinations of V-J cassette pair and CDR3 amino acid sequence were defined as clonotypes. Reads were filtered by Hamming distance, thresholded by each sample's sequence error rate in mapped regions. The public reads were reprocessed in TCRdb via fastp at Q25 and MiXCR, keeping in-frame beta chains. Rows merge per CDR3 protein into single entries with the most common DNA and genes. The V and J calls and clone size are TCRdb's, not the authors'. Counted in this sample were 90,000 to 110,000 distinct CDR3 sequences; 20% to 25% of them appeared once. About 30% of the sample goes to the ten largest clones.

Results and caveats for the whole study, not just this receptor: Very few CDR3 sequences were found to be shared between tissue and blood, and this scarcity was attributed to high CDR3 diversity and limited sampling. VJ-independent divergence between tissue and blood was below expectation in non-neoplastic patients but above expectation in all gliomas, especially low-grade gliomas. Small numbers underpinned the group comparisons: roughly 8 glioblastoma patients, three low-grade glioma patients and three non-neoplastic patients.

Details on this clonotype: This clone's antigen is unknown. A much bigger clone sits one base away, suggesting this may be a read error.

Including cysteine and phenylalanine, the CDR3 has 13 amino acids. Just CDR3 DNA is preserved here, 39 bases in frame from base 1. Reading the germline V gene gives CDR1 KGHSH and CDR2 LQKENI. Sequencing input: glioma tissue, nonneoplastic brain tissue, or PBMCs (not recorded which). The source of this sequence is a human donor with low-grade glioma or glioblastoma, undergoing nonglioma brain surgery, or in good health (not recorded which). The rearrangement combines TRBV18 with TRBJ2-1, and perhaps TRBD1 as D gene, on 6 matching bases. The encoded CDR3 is CSSSLQGWYEQFF. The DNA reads TGTTCCAGCTCACTACAGGGTTGGTATGAGCAGTTCTTC.